These 14 T cell receptor beta chains originate from one sample sequenced in a study of T-cell reconstitution after alpha-beta-depleted transplantation in children. Preparation of the TCRbeta library was carried out with unique molecular identifiers. MiXCR, applied by TCRdb to the PCR reads, yields one record per CDR3 protein. The sample consists of 700,000 to 950,000 distinct CDR3 sequences, roughly 15% of them appearing once. Source: PBMCs, mostly from graft donor cells, taken 360 days after TCRalphabeta/CD19-depleted stem cell transplant. The origin of the receptors is a male patient aged 10 to 17 who had a stem cell transplant for acute lymphoblastic leukemia, so the T cells may come from the graft donor.

The chain carries TRBV28 and TRBJ2-1; the match to TRBD2 covers 15 bases. V was pared by 7 bases and J by 4 bases, with 17 bases of the junction left unmatched. CDR3 length: 20 residues. Germline CDR1 is MDHEN and CDR2 is SYDVKM. The CDR3 loop reads CASKPSGTSGRRGFYNEQFF. The CDR3 DNA sequence: TGTGCCAGCAAACCTTCAGGGACTAGCGGGAGGAGAGGCTTTTACAATGAGCAGTTCTTC.

This clonotype was seen many times. The chain is built from TRBV11-2 and TRBJ2-1; TRBD2 matches at 9 bases. The CDR3 is 19 residues long. Germline loops: CDR1 SGHAT, CDR2 FQNNGV. Trimming cost V 0 bases and J 3 bases; bases outside gene matches: 12. In nucleotides, the CDR3 is TGTGCCAGCAGCTTAGATCCAAGGGCTAGCGGGACCCACTACAATGAGCAGTTCTTC. Protein sequence: CASSLDPRASGTHYNEQFF.

DNA for the CDR3: TGTGCCAGCAGTTTGGAGCGGACTCTTTACAATGAGCAGTTCTTC. The encoded protein is CASSLERTLYNEQFF. V usage is TRBV27 and J usage is TRBJ2-1; TRBD2 might be the D (5 bases). Germline-derived CDR1 and CDR2 are MNHEY and SMNVEV (reference sequence). CDR3 size: 15 residues. V was cut by 3 bases and J by 4 bases, with 13 bases left in between.

V and J are TRBV12-3 or TRBV12-4 and TRBJ2-2; D perhaps matches TRBD2 (5 bases). The CDR3 consists of 13 residues. Between the trimmed V and J ends, which lost 8 bases and 7 bases, there was a span of 14 bases. The CDR3 is CASAEGVVGELFF. DNA of the CDR3: TGTGCCAGCGCCGAGGGAGTAGTCGGGGAGCTGTTTTTT.

This clonotype was seen repeatedly, ten times or more. The chain joins TRBV5-1 to TRBJ2-7; D is unclear. Germline loops: CDR1 SGHRS, CDR2 YFSETQ. With 0 bases removed from V and 4 bases from J, the gap between germline ends came to 11 bases. This CDR3 spans 14 amino acids. CDR3 sequence (DNA): TGCGCCAGCAGCTTGGGACTCAACCTTTACGAGCAGTACTTC. Amino acid sequence: CASSLGLNLYEQYF.

The chain has TRBV5-1 and TRBJ1-1; the match to TRBD1 covers 10 bases. Germline V CDR1 and CDR2: SGHRS, YFSETQ. The length of the CDR3 is 16 residues. The junction had 10 bases not matched to a gene; V was cut back by 4 bases and J by 4 bases. CDR3: CASSGGTGARGTEAFF. Written as DNA, the CDR3 is TGCGCCAGCAGCGGAGGGACAGGGGCGAGGGGCACTGAAGCTTTCTTT.

There are a few counts of this clonotype. The chain employs TRBV29-1 and TRBJ2-7; 10 bases line up with TRBD2. The CDR3 runs to 11 residues. Losses at the gene ends were 6 bases for V and 9 bases for J; bases not matched to a gene: 5. CDR1 and CDR2 (germline): SQVTM, ANQGSEA. CDR3 DNA sequence: TGCAGCGTAACGCGGACTAGCGGGCAGTACTTC. Its translation is CSVTRTSGQYF.

At least ten counts were recorded for this clonotype. The CDR3: CASSQRSTTAGDTQYF. The CDR3 region has the DNA TGCGCCAGCAGCCAGCGGTCCACTACCGCAGGCGATACGCAGTATTTT. The rearrangement joins TRBV4-1 to TRBJ2-3, with D unclear. Trimming removed 3 bases at V and 6 bases at J, with 19 bases between. This CDR3 is built from 16 residues. CDR1 and CDR2 from the germline V gene are MGHRA and YSYEKL.

This sequence joins TRBV6-1 and TRBJ2-3; the D call may be TRBD1 or TRBD2 (6 bases each). CDR1 and CDR2 from the germline V gene are MNHNS and SASEGT. V was clipped by 5 bases and J by 1 base, with 13 bases between them. The CDR3 extends over 15 amino acids. This chain's CDR3 is CASSHRGARTDTQYF. The CDR3 DNA is TGTGCCAGCAGTCATAGGGGGGCTCGCACAGATACGCAGTATTTT.

Only a few counts were recorded for this clonotype. The V call is TRBV30, the J call TRBJ2-3; 9 positions agree with TRBD2. Germline V gene lookup returns CDR1 GTSNPN and CDR2 SVGIG (reference sequence). The CDR3 has 15 amino acids. Trimming took 0 bases from V and 4 from J; bases not matched to a gene: 5. The CDR3 DNA follows: TGTGCCTGGAGTGTAGCGGGAGGCCTTGCAGATACGCAGTATTTT. Its protein product is CAWSVAGGLADTQYF.

This clonotype was seen more than once but under ten times. This chain links TRBV4-2 with TRBJ2-4; no clear D gene. Trimming removed 0 bases at V and 5 bases at J, with 5 bases between. The CDR3 runs to 13 residues. CDR1 is LGHNA, CDR2 YNFKEQ, per germline. CDR3 DNA sequence: TGTGCCAGCAGCCAAGATGGGCAAAACATTCAGTACTTC. Translating gives CASSQDGQNIQYF.

This clonotype turned up a few times. The chain joins TRBV5-1 to TRBJ2-3; TRBD2 aligns across 15 bases. J lost 4 bases, V lost 1 base, and 10 bases had no gene match. This CDR3 spans 19 amino acids. Germline CDR1 is SGHRS and CDR2 is YFSETQ. DNA for the CDR3: TGCGCCAGCAGCTTGAGCCCCGGACTAGCGGGAGGGCCATCAGATACGCAGTATTTT. It codes for CASSLSPGLAGGPSDTQYF.

This clonotype was detected a few times. V usage is TRBV15 and J usage is TRBJ1-4, with D perhaps TRBD1 (6 bases). The CDR3 is 18 residues long. V lost 4 bases and J 5 bases, leaving 23 bases between the germline ends. Germline assignment: CDR1 LNHNV and CDR2 YYDKDF (reference sequence). CDR3: CATSTYRDKSVPNEKLFF. In nucleotides, the CDR3 is TGTGCCACCAGCACTTACCGGGACAAGTCTGTCCCAAATGAAAAACTGTTTTTT. The whole variable domain, filled in from reference TRBV15 and TRBJ1-4, reads DAMVIQNPRYQVTQFGKPVTLSCSQTLNHNVMYWYQQKSSQAPKLLFHYYDKDFNNEADTPDNFQSRRPNTSFCFLDIRSPGLGDTAMYLCATSTYRDKSVPNEKLFFGSGTQLSVL.

The chain recombines TRBV2 with TRBJ1-1; D gene uncertain. There are 15 residues in the CDR3. V lost 0 bases, J lost 6 bases, and 14 bases lay in between. The V gene's germline CDR1 is SNHLY and CDR2 FYNNEI. CDR3 in DNA: TGTGCCAGCAGTGAAGCCTTAAGGGTAATGGCTGAAGCTTTCTTT. This gives the protein CASSEALRVMAEAFF.